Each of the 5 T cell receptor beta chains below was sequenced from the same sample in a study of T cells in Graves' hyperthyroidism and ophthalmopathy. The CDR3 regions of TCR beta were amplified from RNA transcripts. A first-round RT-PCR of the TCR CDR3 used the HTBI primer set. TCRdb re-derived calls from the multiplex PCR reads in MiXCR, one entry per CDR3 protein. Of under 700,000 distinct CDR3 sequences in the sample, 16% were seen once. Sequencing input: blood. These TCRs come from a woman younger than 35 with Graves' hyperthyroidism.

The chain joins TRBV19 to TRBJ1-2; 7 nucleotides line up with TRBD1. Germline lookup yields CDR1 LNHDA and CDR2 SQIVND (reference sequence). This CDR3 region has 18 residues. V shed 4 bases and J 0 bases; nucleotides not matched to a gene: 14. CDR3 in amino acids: CASSTLAGQLIANYGYTF. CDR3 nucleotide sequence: TGTGCCAGTAGTACACTTGCGGGACAGCTAATAGCTAACTATGGCTACACCTTC.

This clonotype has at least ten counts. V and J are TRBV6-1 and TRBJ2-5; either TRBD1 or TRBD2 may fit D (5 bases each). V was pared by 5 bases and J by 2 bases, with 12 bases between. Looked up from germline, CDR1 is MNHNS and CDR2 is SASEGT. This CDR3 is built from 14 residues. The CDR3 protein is CASSRWGWQETQYF. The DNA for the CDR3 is TGTGCCAGCAGTCGGTGGGGGTGGCAAGAGACCCAGTACTTC.

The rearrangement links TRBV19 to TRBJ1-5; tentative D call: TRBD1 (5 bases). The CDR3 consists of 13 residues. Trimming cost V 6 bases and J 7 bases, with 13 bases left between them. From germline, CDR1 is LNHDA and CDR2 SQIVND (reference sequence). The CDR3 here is CASSQQVEQPQHF. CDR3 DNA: TGTGCCAGTAGCCAACAGGTAGAGCAGCCCCAGCATTTT.

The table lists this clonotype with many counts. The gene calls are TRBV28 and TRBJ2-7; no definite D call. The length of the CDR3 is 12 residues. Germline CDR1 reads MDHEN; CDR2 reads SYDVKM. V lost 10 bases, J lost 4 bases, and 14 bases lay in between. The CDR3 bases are TGTGCCACCGCCCGGAGTACGTACGAGCAGTACTTC. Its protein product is CATARSTYEQYF.

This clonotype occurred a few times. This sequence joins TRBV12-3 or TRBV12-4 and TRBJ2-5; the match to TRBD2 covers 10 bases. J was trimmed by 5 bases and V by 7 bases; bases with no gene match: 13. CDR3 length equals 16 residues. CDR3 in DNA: TGTGCCAGCAAATCCCATCTAGCGGGAGCTTACGAGACCCAGTACTTC. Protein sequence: CASKSHLAGAYETQYF.